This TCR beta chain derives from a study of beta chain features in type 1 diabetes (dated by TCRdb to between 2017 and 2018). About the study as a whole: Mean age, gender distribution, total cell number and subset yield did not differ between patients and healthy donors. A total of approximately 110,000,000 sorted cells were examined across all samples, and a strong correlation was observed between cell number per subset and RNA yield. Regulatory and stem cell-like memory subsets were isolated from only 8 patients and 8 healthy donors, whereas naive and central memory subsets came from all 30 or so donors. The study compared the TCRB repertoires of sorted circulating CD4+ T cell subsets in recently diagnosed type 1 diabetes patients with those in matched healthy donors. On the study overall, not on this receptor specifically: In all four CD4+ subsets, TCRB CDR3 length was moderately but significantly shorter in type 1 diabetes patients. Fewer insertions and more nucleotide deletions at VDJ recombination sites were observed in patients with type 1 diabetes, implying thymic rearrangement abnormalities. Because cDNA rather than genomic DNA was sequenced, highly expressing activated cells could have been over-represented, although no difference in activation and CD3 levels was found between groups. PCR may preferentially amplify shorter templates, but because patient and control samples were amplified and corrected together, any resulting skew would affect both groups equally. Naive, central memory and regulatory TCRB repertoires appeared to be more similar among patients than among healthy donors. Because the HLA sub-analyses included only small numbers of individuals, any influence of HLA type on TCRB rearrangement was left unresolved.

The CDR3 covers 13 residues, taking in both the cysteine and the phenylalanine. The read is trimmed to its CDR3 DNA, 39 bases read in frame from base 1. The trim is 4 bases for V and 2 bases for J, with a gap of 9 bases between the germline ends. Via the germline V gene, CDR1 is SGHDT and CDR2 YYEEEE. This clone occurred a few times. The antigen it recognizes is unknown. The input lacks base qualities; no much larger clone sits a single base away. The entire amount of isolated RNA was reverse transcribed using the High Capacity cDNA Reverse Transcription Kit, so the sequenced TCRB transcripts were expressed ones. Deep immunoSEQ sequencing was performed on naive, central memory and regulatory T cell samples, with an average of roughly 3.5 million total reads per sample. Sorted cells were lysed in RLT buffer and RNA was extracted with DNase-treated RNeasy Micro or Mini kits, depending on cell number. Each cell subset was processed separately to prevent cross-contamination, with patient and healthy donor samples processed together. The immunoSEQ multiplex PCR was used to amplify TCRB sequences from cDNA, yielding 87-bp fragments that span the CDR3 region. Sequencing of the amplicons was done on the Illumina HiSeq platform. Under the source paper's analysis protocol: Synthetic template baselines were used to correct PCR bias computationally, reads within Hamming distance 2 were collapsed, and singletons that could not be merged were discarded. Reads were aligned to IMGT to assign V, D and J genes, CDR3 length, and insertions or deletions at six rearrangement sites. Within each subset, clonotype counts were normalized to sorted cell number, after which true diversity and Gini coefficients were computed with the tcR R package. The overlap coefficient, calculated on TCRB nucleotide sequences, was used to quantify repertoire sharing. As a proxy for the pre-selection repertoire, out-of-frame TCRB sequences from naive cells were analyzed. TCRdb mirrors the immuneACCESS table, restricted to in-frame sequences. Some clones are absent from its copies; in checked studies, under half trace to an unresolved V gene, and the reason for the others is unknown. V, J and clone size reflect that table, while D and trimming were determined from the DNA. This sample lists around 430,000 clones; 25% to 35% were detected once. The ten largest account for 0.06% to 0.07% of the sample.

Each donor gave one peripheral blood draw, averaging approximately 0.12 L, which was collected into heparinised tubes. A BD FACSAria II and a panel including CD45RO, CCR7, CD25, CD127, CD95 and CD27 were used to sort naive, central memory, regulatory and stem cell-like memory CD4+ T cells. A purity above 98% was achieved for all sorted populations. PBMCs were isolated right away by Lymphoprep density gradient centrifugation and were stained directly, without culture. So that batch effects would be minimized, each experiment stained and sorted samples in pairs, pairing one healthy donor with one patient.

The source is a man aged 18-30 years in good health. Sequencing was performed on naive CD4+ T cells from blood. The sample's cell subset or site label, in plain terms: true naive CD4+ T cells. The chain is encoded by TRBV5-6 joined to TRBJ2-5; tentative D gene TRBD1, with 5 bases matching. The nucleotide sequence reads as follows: TGTGCCAGCAGCCAGGGTTGGCAAGAGACCCAGTACTTC. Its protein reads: CASSQGWQETQYF.